The 15 T cell receptor beta chains in this list originate from one sample, sequenced in a study of blood T cell repertoires in COVID-19. The repertoire was sequenced with immunoSEQ multiplex PCR; TCRdb's copy has only in-frame clones and lacks some. The table lists under 80,000 clones, 65% to 85% of them singletons. Sequencing used peripheral blood. The receptors shown here come from a man older than 75 with active or convalescent COVID-19.

The rearrangement uses TRBV3-1 (or the pseudogene TRBV3-2) and TRBJ1-1, with 9 bases identical to TRBD1. Germline assignment: CDR1 LGHDT and CDR2 YNNKEL (reference sequence). J was trimmed by 4 bases and V by 4 bases; bases with no gene match: 4. The CDR3 extends over 14 amino acids. CDR3 coding DNA: TGTGCCAGCAGCCGACAGGGGGGTGCCACTGAAGCTTTCTTT. Its translation: CASSRQGGATEAFF.

This clone has just one count. The gene calls are TRBV28 and TRBJ2-1, with TRBD2 identical over 13 bases. Trimming at V came to 6 bases and at J to 4 bases, leaving 6 bases not matched to a gene. The germline V gene has CDR1 MDHEN and CDR2 SYDVKM. The CDR3 is made up of 16 amino acids. The CDR3 DNA reads TGTGCCAGCAGGCAACCGGGACTAGCGGGATACAATGAGCAGTTCTTC. Its protein product is CASRQPGLAGYNEQFF.

The chain employs TRBV5-1 and TRBJ2-1; TRBD2 aligns across 13 bases. This CDR3 has 15 residues. The germline gives CDR1 SGHRS, CDR2 YFSETQ. V gave up 4 bases and J gave up 8 bases; unmatched junction bases: 6. CDR3 sequence reads: CASSAGLAGFDEQFF. CDR3 coding DNA: TGCGCCAGCAGCGCGGGACTAGCGGGATTCGATGAGCAGTTCTTC.

J is TRBJ1-6 and V is TRBV2; weak D call: TRBD1 (6 bases). The CDR3 runs 16 residues. The V and J ends lost 5 bases and 5 bases respectively, with 16 bases between them. Germline values: CDR1 SNHLY, CDR2 FYNNEI. The CDR3 bases are TGTGCCAGCAGTTTGCAGGGGTGGATAGATAATTCACCCCTCCACTTT. Its translation is CASSLQGWIDNSPLHF.

The chain recombines TRBV19 with TRBJ2-3, with D tentatively TRBD2 (6 bases). The CDR3 runs to 16 residues. Germline V gives CDR1 LNHDA, CDR2 SQIVND (reference sequence). Trimming removed 2 bases at V and 2 bases at J, with 14 bases between. The CDR3 protein is CASSILGGLYTDTQYF. In nucleotides, the CDR3 is TGTGCCAGTAGTATACTTGGGGGACTCTACACAGATACGCAGTATTTT.

The chain recombines TRBV28 with TRBJ2-6, with 8 bases identical to TRBD1. The CDR3 extends over 15 amino acids. The junction had 6 bases not matched to a gene; V was cut back by 7 bases and J by 4 bases. Germline-derived CDR1 and CDR2 are MDHEN and SYDVKM. CDR3 sequence reads: CASTRQGSGANVLTF. CDR3 nucleotide sequence: TGTGCCAGCACCAGACAGGGGTCCGGGGCCAACGTCCTGACTTTC.

A single count supports this clone. CDR3 in amino acids: CASSKPQRETQYF. Written as DNA, the CDR3 is TGTGCCAGCAGCAAACCCCAGAGGGAGACCCAGTACTTC. The rearrangement joins TRBV21-1 to TRBJ2-5; the D segment call TRBD2 is taken from the table without a DNA check. TRBV21-1 counts as a pseudogene. The CDR3 covers 13 residues.

This clone was seen a single time. The chain uses TRBV24-1 and TRBJ2-2, with D possibly being TRBD1 (5 bases). Germline V gene sequence: CDR1 KGHDR, CDR2 SFDVKD. There are 15 residues in the CDR3. The ends were cut back, 2 bases at V and 3 bases at J, with 9 bases in the middle. This chain's CDR3 is CATSDSQGYTGELFF. CDR3 sequence (DNA): TGTGCCACCAGTGATTCCCAGGGATACACCGGGGAGCTGTTTTTT.

The gene calls are TRBV2 and TRBJ1-6, with a tentative D call TRBD1 (5 bases). The CDR3 contains 14 residues. Per the germline V gene, CDR1 is SNHLY and CDR2 is FYNNEI. V was pared by 5 bases and J by 8 bases, with 13 bases between. The CDR3 protein is CASSPGQGYSPLHF. The DNA of the CDR3 is TGTGCCAGCAGTCCCGGACAAGGATATTCACCCCTCCACTTT.

In nucleotides, the CDR3 is TGTGCCAGCAGCAGGACAGGGGGAGGCTACGAGCAGTACTTC. It specifies CASSRTGGGYEQYF. The V and J genes are TRBV7-9 and TRBJ2-7; 10 bases align to TRBD1. Trimming removed 5 bases from V and 3 bases from J; junction bases left unmatched: 4. CDR1 is SEHNR, CDR2 FQNEAQ, per germline (reference sequence). The CDR3 loop spans 14 amino acids. Based on the CDR3 plus reference TRBV7-9 and TRBJ2-7, the full variable domain is DTGVSQNPRHKITKRGQNVTFRCDPISEHNRLYWYRQTLGQGPEFLTYFQNEAQLEKSRLLSDRFSAERPKGSFSTLEIQRTEQGDSAMYLCASSRTGGGYEQYFGPGTRLTVT.

The rearrangement links TRBV7-9 to TRBJ2-3, with TRBD2 matching over 8 bases. The V gene end was trimmed by 5 bases and the J gene end by 5 bases; junction bases not matched to a gene: 12. The CDR3 consists of 16 residues. CDR1 SEHNR and CDR2 FQNEAQ come from the germline V gene (reference sequence). The CDR3, as DNA: TGTGCCAGCAGCATTAGCGGGATGGGTTATATAGATACGCAGTATTTT. Encoded protein: CASSISGMGYIDTQYF.

On this clone itself: Other DNA sequences in this sample translate to the same CDR3. This chain uses TRBV20-1 with TRBJ2-3; D uncertain. The CDR3 runs 11 residues. Trimming left V 5 bases short and J 5 bases short, with 8 bases between. Looked up from germline, CDR1 is DFQATT and CDR2 is SNEGSKA (reference sequence). CDR3 sequence: CSAPSVDTQYF. The CDR3 nucleotides are TGCAGTGCTCCTTCGGTAGATACGCAGTATTTT.

This clone was observed once. This rearrangement joins TRBV24-1 to TRBJ2-7, with D possibly TRBD2 on 7 matching bases. Germline values: CDR1 KGHDR, CDR2 SFDVKD. Trimming pared 9 bases from V and 2 bases from J, leaving 13 bases between. The CDR3 has 13 amino acids. The CDR3 DNA reads as TGTGCCACCGAGGGGGGGGAGACCTACGAGCAGTACTTC. This translates into CATEGGETYEQYF.

The V call is TRBV9, the J call TRBJ1-1, with 9 bases lining up with TRBD1. This CDR3 has 18 amino acids. The germline CDR1 and CDR2 sequences are SGDLS and YYNGEE. V lost 0 bases and J lost 8; bases outside the gene matches: 17. The CDR3 loop reads CASSVATGTGIVMGEAFF. CDR3 nucleotides: TGTGCCAGCAGCGTAGCCACCGGGACAGGGATCGTCATGGGGGAAGCTTTCTTT.

The chain couples TRBV19 to TRBJ1-1; possibly TRBD1 for D (5 bases). The CDR3 has 14 amino acids. CDR1 is LNHDA, CDR2 SQIVND, per germline (reference sequence). Trimming removed 3 bases at V and 5 bases at J, with 13 bases between. CDR3 amino acids: CASSMPGSYTEAFF. In DNA form, the CDR3 reads TGTGCCAGTAGTATGCCAGGGTCTTATACTGAAGCTTTCTTT.